Listed below are T cell receptor beta chains from one sample, sequenced in a study of T cells after yellow fever vaccination. TCRdb recomputed calls from the 5' RACE reads with MiXCR, one row per CDR3 protein. The table shows around 320,000 distinct CDR3 sequences, with approximately 8% occurring only once. The sample was CD4+ T cells sorted from PBMCs, taken 5 days after the yellow fever booster vaccination. Receptor source: a man aged 18 to 30 who received the YFV17D yellow fever vaccine. The CDR3 runs from the conserved cysteine through the conserved F or W. A D gene is named only where the DNA matches it firmly. Size is stated for part of the rows, as once, few or many counts, or as a class when the clone is expanded.

d_gene: .
j_gene: TRBJ1-2
abundance: .
v_gene: TRBV20-1
CDR3aa: CSAKDLLFPYTF
CDR3nt: TGCAGTGCTAAGGACCTCCTATTTCCCTACACCTTC

d_gene: .
j_gene: TRBJ2-1
abundance: many
v_gene: TRBV7-6
CDR3aa: CASSLGGGLYNEQFF
CDR3nt: TGTGCCAGCAGCTTGGGCGGGGGCCTTTACAATGAGCAGTTCTTC

d_gene: .
j_gene: TRBJ1-6
abundance: few
v_gene: TRBV11-2
CDR3aa: CASRNLRGNEGNSPLHF
CDR3nt: TGTGCCAGCAGGAATCTCCGGGGGAACGAGGGTAATTCACCCCTCCACTTT

d_gene: .
j_gene: TRBJ1-5
abundance: few
v_gene: TRBV18
CDR3aa: CASSPPGGDRTGTQHF
CDR3nt: TGTGCCAGCTCACCACCCGGGGGGGATCGCACCGGGACCCAGCATTTT

d_gene: .
j_gene: TRBJ1-2
abundance: .
v_gene: TRBV7-9
CDR3aa: CASSLAGTLAGYTF
CDR3nt: TGTGCCAGCAGCTTAGCCGGGACATTAGCTGGCTACACCTTC

d_gene: .
j_gene: TRBJ1-2
abundance: few
v_gene: TRBV15
CDR3aa: CATSRPIGRGHGYTF
CDR3nt: TGTGCCACCAGCAGACCGATAGGAAGGGGCCATGGCTACACCTTC

d_gene: TRBD2
j_gene: TRBJ2-7
abundance: .
v_gene: TRBV5-3
CDR3aa: CARSLASAGAYEQYF
CDR3nt: TGTGCCAGAAGCTTGGCATCGGCGGGGGCCTACGAGCAGTACTTC

d_gene: .
j_gene: TRBJ1-1
abundance: .
v_gene: TRBV12-3/TRBV12-4
CDR3aa: CASSIQGHHTEAFF
CDR3nt: TGTGCCAGCAGCATACAGGGCCACCACACTGAAGCTTTCTTT

d_gene: .
j_gene: TRBJ2-1
abundance: .
v_gene: TRBV5-3
CDR3aa: CARSLGSLRVSYNEQFF
CDR3nt: TGTGCCAGAAGCTTGGGGTCTTTGAGGGTTTCCTACAATGAGCAGTTCTTC

d_gene: TRBD2
j_gene: TRBJ2-1
abundance: few
v_gene: TRBV10-3
CDR3aa: CAISEWRAGGHFEQFF
CDR3nt: TGTGCCATCAGTGAGTGGCGAGCGGGGGGACATTTTGAGCAGTTCTTC

d_gene: .
j_gene: TRBJ2-2
abundance: few
v_gene: TRBV6-5
CDR3aa: CASSARVGNTGELFF
CDR3nt: TGTGCCAGCAGTGCCAGGGTGGGGAACACCGGGGAGCTGTTTTTT

d_gene: .
j_gene: TRBJ2-5
abundance: few
v_gene: TRBV20-1
CDR3aa: CSASGGTQYF
CDR3nt: TGCAGTGCTAGTGGGGGGACCCAGTACTTC

d_gene: .
j_gene: TRBJ2-2
abundance: few
v_gene: TRBV5-1
CDR3aa: CATTDIPTGELFF
CDR3nt: TGCGCCACCACGGACATACCCACCGGGGAGCTGTTTTTT

d_gene: .
j_gene: TRBJ1-1
abundance: few
v_gene: TRBV18
CDR3aa: CASSPGISEAFF
CDR3nt: TGTGCCAGCTCACCGGGGATCTCTGAAGCTTTCTTT

d_gene: TRBD1
j_gene: TRBJ1-5
abundance: few
v_gene: TRBV10-3
CDR3aa: CAISTGDQPQHF
CDR3nt: TGTGCCATCAGTACAGGGGATCAGCCCCAGCATTTT